These 24 T cell receptor beta chains share one sample of origin, sequenced in a study of human T cells and chemical hapten exposure. From the RACE reads, TCRdb called clonotypes with MiXCR, one entry per CDR3 protein. Of 65,000 to 85,000 distinct CDR3 sequences in the sample, 10% were seen once. Time point given: patch test 1, 2 weeks after DPC sensitization. Regarding treatment: therapeutic diphenylcyclopropenone sensitization with weekly scalp DPC. Source: whole blood, taken in connection with sensitization to the hapten diphenylcyclopropenone (DPC). These receptors all come from a woman between 50 and 59 years old with alopecia areata. Some clones in this sample may be carry-over from other donors' samples.

The V gene is TRBV6-6, the J gene TRBJ2-4; D ambiguous. Germline CDR1 and CDR2: MNHNY and SVGAGI (reference sequence). V was cut by 5 bases and J by 1 base, with 27 bases left in between. This CDR3 has 20 residues. Here the CDR3 DNA reads TGTGCCAGCAGTGTACTCACCGGGTCCCCCAACACACTGGCCAAAAACATTCAGTACTTC. This codes for CASSVLTGSPNTLAKNIQYF.

In its sample, this clonotype was seen a few times. V usage is TRBV28 and J usage is TRBJ2-7, with no clear D. CDR3 size: 15 residues. The V end lost 3 bases, the J end lost 1 base, and 13 bases lay between the germline ends. Looked up from germline, CDR1 is MDHEN and CDR2 is SYDVKM. CDR3 loop: CASSFRLSESYEQYF. The CDR3 DNA follows: TGTGCCAGCAGTTTCCGTCTCTCCGAGTCCTACGAGCAGTACTTC.

This clonotype has a count of ten or more. This sequence joins TRBV9 and TRBJ2-5; maybe TRBD1 (6 bases). This CDR3 has 15 amino acids. The germline gives CDR1 SGDLS, CDR2 YYNGEE. Between the trimmed V and J ends, which lost 0 bases and 5 bases, there was a span of 14 bases. The CDR3 sequence: CASSVDQIQGETQYF. For the CDR3, the DNA is TGTGCCAGCAGCGTAGATCAAATCCAGGGGGAGACCCAGTACTTC. The full variable domain, completed using reference TRBV9 and TRBJ2-5, is DSGVTQTPKHLITATGQRVTLRCSPRSGDLSVYWYQQSLDQGLQFLIQYYNGEERAKGNILERFSAQQFPDLHSELNLSSLELGDSALYFCASSVDQIQGETQYFGPGTRLLVL.

At least ten counts were recorded for this clonotype. The V gene is TRBV11-3, the J gene TRBJ2-1, with 7 bases lining up with TRBD1. There are 15 residues in the CDR3. Germline V CDR1 and CDR2: SGHNT, YENEEA. The trim removed 4 bases at V and 4 bases at J, leaving 7 bases unmatched. The CDR3 is CASSSGQAFYNEQFF. Written as DNA, the CDR3 is TGTGCCAGCAGCTCAGGACAGGCGTTTTACAATGAGCAGTTCTTC.

This clonotype was counted only a few times. The chain employs TRBV20-1 and TRBJ2-1; either TRBD1 or TRBD2 may fit D (5 bases each). The CDR3 contains 14 residues. Per germline, CDR1 DFQATT and CDR2 SNEGSKA (reference sequence). The germline V and J ends were trimmed by 2 bases and 4 bases, with 12 bases remaining between them. This chain's CDR3 is CSARWGREYNEQFF. The CDR3 region has the DNA TGCAGTGCTAGATGGGGCAGGGAGTACAATGAGCAGTTCTTC.

The chain joins TRBV2 to TRBJ2-1; possibly TRBD2 for D (5 bases). Germline V lookup: CDR1 SNHLY, CDR2 FYNNEI. The length of the CDR3 is 12 residues. V was clipped by 6 bases and J by 8 bases, with 11 bases between them. DNA for the CDR3: TGTGCCAGCAGGAAACTAGGCGATGAGCAGTTCTTC. As protein: CASRKLGDEQFF.

The rearrangement joins TRBV18 to TRBJ1-3, with D maybe TRBD1 (6 bases). Germline V gene data show CDR1 as KGHSH and CDR2 as LQKENI. The V end lost 2 bases, the J end lost 1 base, and 12 bases lay between the germline ends. The CDR3 is made up of 16 amino acids. DNA of the CDR3: TGTGCCAGCTCACCAACTGACACAGGGTCTGGAAACACCATATATTTT. This sequence encodes CASSPTDTGSGNTIYF.

The chain couples TRBV28 to TRBJ2-1, with D perhaps matching TRBD2 (6 bases). The V gene's germline CDR1 is MDHEN and CDR2 SYDVKM. V was pared by 8 bases and J by 10 bases, with 21 bases between. This CDR3 spans 14 amino acids. The CDR3 DNA is TGTGCCAGCCAGACTAGTGGCCCCTTTAAAGAGCAGTTCTTC. Translated: CASQTSGPFKEQFF.

Worth noting for this clonotype: No conserved phenylalanine or tryptophan is present at the end of the CDR3, so a read error is the likely explanation. V gene TRBV20-1 combines with J gene TRBJ2-7, with TRBD2 identical over 11 bases. CDR1 and CDR2 from the germline V gene are DFQATT and SNEGSKA (reference sequence). The CDR3 is made up of 14 amino acids. Trimming removed 5 bases from V and 2 bases from J; junction bases left unmatched: 5. The CDR3 nucleotides are TGCAGTGCTGTAGCGGGAGGGAGGACCTACGAGCAGTACCTC. Encoded protein: CSAVAGGRTYEQYL.

V gene TRBV6-5 combines with J gene TRBJ2-5; tentatively, D is TRBD1 or TRBD2 (5 bases each). This CDR3 has 16 amino acids. Trimming stripped 0 bases from V and 2 bases from J, with 13 bases between. Per germline, CDR1 MNHEY and CDR2 SVGAGI. The CDR3 protein is CASSYSMGRGQETQYF. Written as DNA, the CDR3 is TGTGCCAGCAGTTACTCGATGGGACGGGGTCAAGAGACCCAGTACTTC.

The genes are TRBV25-1 and TRBJ1-1; D gene uncertain. Germline assignment: CDR1 MGHDK and CDR2 SYGVNS. Trimming stripped 1 base from V and 2 bases from J, with 5 bases between. The CDR3 contains 13 residues. CDR3 region: CASSESRNTEAFF. CDR3 nucleotide sequence: TGTGCCAGCAGTGAATCCCGAAACACTGAAGCTTTCTTT. Full variable domain (remainder filled in from reference TRBV25-1 and TRBJ1-1): EADIYQTPRYLVIGTGKKITLECSQTMGHDKMYWYQQDPGMELHLIHYSYGVNSTEKGDLSSESTVSRIRTEHFPLTLESARPSHTSQYLCASSESRNTEAFFGQGTRLTVV.

This clonotype has only a few counts. J is TRBJ2-7 and V is TRBV28, with 11 bases lining up with TRBD2. V dropped 5 bases and J dropped 2; count of bases not matched to a gene: 5. Germline V lookup: CDR1 MDHEN, CDR2 SYDVKM. The CDR3 contains 15 residues. The CDR3 nucleotides are TGTGCCAGCAGTCCCACGACTAGCGGGACCTACGAGCAGTACTTC. It yields the protein CASSPTTSGTYEQYF.

J is TRBJ2-1 and V is TRBV7-9, with D perhaps matching TRBD2 (6 bases). Between the trimmed V and J ends, which lost 7 bases and 9 bases, there was a span of 16 bases. The length of the CDR3 is 13 residues. Germline V gene data show CDR1 as SEHNR and CDR2 as FQNEAQ (reference sequence). The CDR3 DNA follows: TGTGCCAGCATCTTGACGGAGGGAGGTGAGCAGTTCTTC. Its translation is CASILTEGGEQFF. The whole variable domain, remainder taken from reference TRBV7-9 and TRBJ2-1, is DTGVSQNPRHKITKRGQNVTFRCDPISEHNRLYWYRQTLGQGPEFLTYFQNEAQLEKSRLLSDRFSAERPKGSFSTLEIQRTEQGDSAMYLCASILTEGGEQFFGPGTRLTVL.

This clonotype has only a few counts. The chain joins TRBV10-3 to TRBJ1-3; tentatively, D is TRBD1 (6 bases). V was clipped by 3 bases and J by 2 bases, with 11 bases between them. CDR3 size: 15 residues. Looked up from germline, CDR1 is ENHRY and CDR2 is SYGVKD. CDR3 DNA: TGTGCCATCAGTGAAGGGGGTGTCACTGGAAACACCATATATTTT. Translated, it gives CAISEGGVTGNTIYF.

The sample holds a few counts of this clonotype. The chain couples TRBV5-1 to TRBJ2-1; 12 positions match TRBD2. The CDR3 sequence is 13 residues long. Germline V gene data show CDR1 as SGHRS and CDR2 as YFSETQ. The trim removed 4 bases at V and 10 bases at J, leaving 3 bases unmatched. The chain's CDR3 is CASSLGTSGEQFF. Written as DNA, the CDR3 is TGCGCCAGCAGCCTAGGGACTAGCGGGGAGCAGTTCTTC.

There are a few counts of this clonotype. This chain uses TRBV11-2 with TRBJ2-1; TRBD1 agrees at 8 bases. The V and J ends lost 5 bases and 4 bases, in that order; junction bases with no gene match: 7. Germline V CDR1 and CDR2: SGHAT, FQNNGV. This CDR3 region has 15 residues. The CDR3 spells CASSPDRGRYNEQFF. In nucleotides, the CDR3 is TGTGCCAGCAGCCCCGACAGGGGTCGATACAATGAGCAGTTCTTC.

This clonotype was picked up many times. V usage is TRBV7-2 and J usage is TRBJ2-3; maybe TRBD2 (6 bases). V dropped 5 bases and J dropped 4 bases, with 16 bases sitting between them. Germline loops: CDR1 SGHTA, CDR2 FQGNSA. The CDR3 is 15 residues long. CDR3 sequence: CASSQTRIISDTQYF. The CDR3, as DNA: TGTGCCAGCAGCCAGACTAGAATTATTTCAGATACGCAGTATTTT. Supplemented by reference TRBV7-2 and TRBJ2-3, the full variable domain reads GAGVSQSPSNKVTEKGKDVELRCDPISGHTALYWYRQSLGQGLEFLIYFQGNSAPDKSGLPSDRFSAERTGGSVSTLTIQRTQQEDSAVYLCASSQTRIISDTQYFGPGTRLTVL.

This clonotype was seen many times. The J gene is TRBJ2-7, the V gene TRBV10-3; D possibly corresponds to TRBD1 (6 bases). The germline gives CDR1 ENHRY, CDR2 SYGVKD. V lost 2 bases and J lost 5, with 10 bases in between. The CDR3 sequence is 13 residues long. CDR3 sequence: CAISEQGTHEQYF. The DNA of the CDR3 is TGTGCCATCAGTGAGCAGGGGACCCACGAGCAGTACTTC.

This chain links TRBV7-2 with TRBJ1-1, with 7 bases lining up with TRBD1. This CDR3 is built from 15 residues. V was clipped by 1 base and J by 2 bases; unmatched bases: 4. Germline CDR1 SGHTA, CDR2 FQGNSA. CDR3 DNA sequence: TGTGCCAGCAGCTTAGAGGACAGGCTAAACACTGAAGCTTTCTTT. Encoded protein: CASSLEDRLNTEAFF.

This clonotype has ten or more counts. The J gene is TRBJ1-5, the V gene TRBV29-1; D may be TRBD1 (6 bases). Germline assignment: CDR1 SQVTM and CDR2 ANQGSEA. The length of the CDR3 is 14 residues. The V end was cut by 1 base, the J end by 4 bases, with 11 bases between. CDR3 residues: CSVEVGQGNQPQHF. The CDR3 DNA reads as TGCAGCGTTGAAGTTGGGCAGGGGAATCAGCCCCAGCATTTT. The variable domain in full, with the rest retrieved from reference TRBV29-1 and TRBJ1-5, is SAVISQKPSRDICQRGTSLTIQCQVDSQVTMMFWYRQQPGQSLTLIATANQGSEATYESGFVIDKFPISRPNLTFSTLTVSNMSPEDSSIYLCSVEVGQGNQPQHFGDGTRLSIL.

This chain connects TRBV7-9 to TRBJ2-6, with D unresolved. The CDR3 consists of 14 residues. Trimming shortened V by 10 bases and J by 0 bases, and 10 bases separated the two germline ends. Germline CDR1 and CDR2: SEHNR and FQNEAQ (reference sequence). The CDR3 sequence is CAKQAFSGANVLTF. CDR3 DNA: TGTGCCAAGCAGGCGTTCTCTGGGGCCAACGTCCTGACTTTC.

This clonotype occurred many times. The rearrangement links TRBV3-1 to TRBJ2-6, with 8 bases identical to TRBD1. This CDR3 has 18 residues. V lost 2 bases and J lost 0; bases outside the gene matches: 6. Germline V lookup: CDR1 LGHDT, CDR2 YNNKEL (reference sequence). Written as DNA, the CDR3 is TGTGCCAGCAGCCAATGGGAGACAGGGGACTCTGGGGCCAACGTCCTGACTTTC. It encodes CASSQWETGDSGANVLTF.

Only a few counts were recorded for this clonotype. The chain carries TRBV29-1 and TRBJ2-7; TRBD1 aligns across 8 bases. This CDR3 has 13 residues. Trimming cost V 7 bases and J 1 base; bases outside gene matches: 6. From germline, CDR1 is SQVTM and CDR2 ANQGSEA. CDR3 coding DNA: TGCAGCGCCTGGGACAGGTCATCCTACGAGCAGTACTTC. It specifies CSAWDRSSYEQYF.

A word on this clonotype: The junction and the germline gene differ at one end; a read error may be behind it. V usage is TRBV14 and J usage is TRBJ2-1; 12 positions agree with TRBD2. The CDR3 spans 17 residues. Germline V CDR1 and CDR2: SGHDN, FVKESK. The CDR3 loop reads CVSSQDRLAGGPDEQFF. The CDR3 bases are TGTGTCAGCAGCCAAGATCGGCTAGCGGGAGGGCCCGATGAGCAGTTCTTC.